This TCR beta chain was identified in a study of T-cell memory formation after mild COVID-19. Study in general: There were largely donor-specific TCR clusters. Findings and limits, study-wide: Pre-infection memory already had some responding clones, implying cross-reactive memory joined. Clones that shrank (day 15 to 85) were balanced CD4/CD8, whereas later expanders leaned CD4+.

MiXCR, run by TCRdb on the 5' RACE reads, gives a single entry per CDR3 protein. The table has hundreds of thousands of distinct CDR3 sequences, around 13% seen once. The ends lost 1 base at V and 7 bases at J; junction bases unmatched: 3. The CDR3 runs 15 residues. Per germline, CDR1 LGHNA and CDR2 YSLEER. Of note for this clonotype: Its antigen is unidentified.

The clonotype originates from a man between 18 and 35 years old who had mild COVID-19 (a few samples of this study predate the infection). Cell type and time point are not known. The chain employs TRBV4-3 and TRBJ2-1, with 11 nucleotides matching TRBD2. What was sequenced was PBMCs or a T cell subset sorted from them (not recorded which). CDR3 sequence: CASSQGGLAVNEQFF. The CDR3 DNA sequence: TGCGCCAGCAGCCAAGGGGGACTAGCGGTAAATGAGCAGTTCTTC.